This is a list of T cell receptor beta chains from one sample in a study of T-cell reconstitution after alpha-beta-depleted transplantation in children. One entry per CDR3 protein, called by TCRdb with MiXCR from the PCR reads. This table has around 670,000 distinct CDR3 sequences, 10% to 15% appearing once. The starting material was PBMCs, obtained before TCRalphabeta/CD19-depleted stem cell transplant. The receptors here all came from a girl aged 2-10 years with congenital amegakaryocytic thrombocytopenia, due to receive a stem cell transplant. The CDR3 runs from the conserved cysteine through the conserved F or W. D genes are given only for firm matches. Rows may omit the clone size; those that give it use once, few, many or a size class.

d_call: -
v_call: TRBV5-1
clone_size: many
j_call: TRBJ1-1
cdr3_aa: CASSPVEGLMNTEAFF
cdr3_nt: TGCGCCAGCAGCCCGGTGGAGGGGCTCATGAACACTGAAGCTTTCTTT

d_call: -
v_call: TRBV29-1
clone_size: many
j_call: TRBJ1-5
cdr3_aa: CSVEYSHNQPQHF
cdr3_nt: TGCAGCGTTGAATACAGCCACAATCAGCCCCAGCATTTT

d_call: -
v_call: TRBV28
clone_size: many
j_call: TRBJ2-3
cdr3_aa: CASSSVVAAQYF
cdr3_nt: TGTGCCAGCAGTTCCGTGGTAGCGGCGCAGTATTTT

d_call: TRBD1
v_call: TRBV15
clone_size: many
j_call: TRBJ2-5
cdr3_aa: CATSKNRTGFEVEGAETQYF
cdr3_nt: TGTGCCACCAGCAAAAACAGGACAGGGTTTGAAGTTGAGGGGGCAGAGACCCAGTACTTC

d_call: TRBD1
v_call: TRBV7-9
clone_size: -
j_call: TRBJ2-1
cdr3_aa: CASGQGVEQFF
cdr3_nt: TGTGCCAGCGGACAGGGCGTTGAGCAGTTCTTC

d_call: TRBD2
v_call: TRBV19
clone_size: -
j_call: TRBJ2-4
cdr3_aa: CASSMTSSGIQYF
cdr3_nt: TGTGCCAGTAGTATGACTAGCTCGGGCATTCAGTACTTC

d_call: TRBD2
v_call: TRBV20-1
clone_size: many
j_call: TRBJ2-3
cdr3_aa: CSARSREGPDTQYF
cdr3_nt: TGCAGTGCTAGGAGTCGGGAGGGCCCAGATACGCAGTATTTT

d_call: TRBD1
v_call: TRBV7-9
clone_size: many
j_call: TRBJ2-5
cdr3_aa: CASSLGSGGQQETQYF
cdr3_nt: TGTGCCAGCAGCTTAGGTTCAGGGGGCCAACAAGAGACCCAGTACTTC

d_call: -
v_call: TRBV5-1
clone_size: many
j_call: TRBJ2-4
cdr3_aa: CASSFQGSRVDIQYF
cdr3_nt: TGCGCCAGCAGCTTCCAGGGCTCTCGGGTAGACATTCAGTACTTC

d_call: TRBD1
v_call: TRBV11-2
clone_size: many
j_call: TRBJ1-1
cdr3_aa: CASSPFSGTVNTEAFF
cdr3_nt: TGTGCCAGCAGCCCATTCTCCGGGACAGTGAACACTGAAGCTTTCTTT

d_call: -
v_call: TRBV20-1
clone_size: many
j_call: TRBJ2-1
cdr3_aa: CSAHPAHTNEQFF
cdr3_nt: TGCAGTGCCCACCCCGCCCATACCAATGAGCAGTTCTTC

d_call: -
v_call: TRBV11-2
clone_size: few
j_call: TRBJ1-1
cdr3_aa: CASSLGLREAFF
cdr3_nt: TGTGCCAGCAGCTTAGGACTAAGAGAAGCTTTCTTT

d_call: -
v_call: TRBV6-2/TRBV6-3
clone_size: many
j_call: TRBJ1-5
cdr3_aa: CASSPTNRVNQPQHF
cdr3_nt: TGTGCCAGCAGTCCAACCAACAGGGTCAATCAGCCCCAGCATTTT

d_call: -
v_call: TRBV12-3/TRBV12-4
clone_size: -
j_call: TRBJ2-7
cdr3_aa: CASSLVEYWYEQYF
cdr3_nt: TGTGCCAGCAGTTTAGTAGAATATTGGTACGAGCAGTACTTC

d_call: -
v_call: TRBV25-1
clone_size: -
j_call: TRBJ1-1
cdr3_aa: CASSTLGAGDRYGAFF
cdr3_nt: TGTGCCAGCAGTACTCTGGGGGCAGGGGATCGGTATGGAGCTTTCTTT

d_call: -
v_call: TRBV5-1
clone_size: many
j_call: TRBJ1-1
cdr3_aa: CASSRTASNTEAFF
cdr3_nt: TGCGCCAGCAGCCGGACAGCCTCCAACACTGAAGCTTTCTTT

d_call: -
v_call: TRBV14
clone_size: -
j_call: TRBJ2-1
cdr3_aa: CASSQDYMVDQWGNEQFF
cdr3_nt: TGTGCCAGCAGCCAAGATTATATGGTTGACCAGTGGGGCAATGAGCAGTTCTTC

d_call: TRBD2
v_call: TRBV18
clone_size: many
j_call: TRBJ2-3
cdr3_aa: CASSPRREARMQYF
cdr3_nt: TGTGCCAGCTCACCAAGGCGGGAGGCCCGCATGCAGTATTTT

d_call: TRBD2
v_call: TRBV25-1
clone_size: many
j_call: TRBJ2-1
cdr3_aa: CASSEYVLRRSGRGNEQFF
cdr3_nt: TGTGCCAGCAGTGAATATGTTCTCCGGCGGAGCGGGAGGGGCAATGAGCAGTTCTTC

d_call: TRBD2
v_call: TRBV30
clone_size: few
j_call: TRBJ2-7
cdr3_aa: CAASGSLNEQYF
cdr3_nt: TGTGCTGCTAGCGGGAGTCTCAACGAGCAGTACTTC

d_call: -
v_call: TRBV3-1
clone_size: -
j_call: TRBJ2-1
cdr3_aa: CASSQSQASNEQFF
cdr3_nt: TGTGCCAGCAGCCAATCACAGGCAAGCAATGAGCAGTTCTTC

d_call: -
v_call: TRBV10-2
clone_size: many
j_call: TRBJ2-1
cdr3_aa: CASSPPTSNEQFF
cdr3_nt: TGCGCCAGCAGCCCACCAACAAGCAATGAGCAGTTCTTC

d_call: -
v_call: TRBV7-2
clone_size: many
j_call: TRBJ2-7
cdr3_aa: CASSFLSSYEQYF
cdr3_nt: TGTGCCAGCAGCTTCCTCAGCTCCTACGAGCAGTACTTC

d_call: -
v_call: TRBV5-1
clone_size: many
j_call: TRBJ2-7
cdr3_aa: CASSLDFTALSYEQYF
cdr3_nt: TGCGCCAGCAGCTTGGATTTTACTGCCCTCTCCTACGAGCAGTACTTC

d_call: -
v_call: TRBV20-1
clone_size: many
j_call: TRBJ2-3
cdr3_aa: CSASEASTDTQYF
cdr3_nt: TGCAGTGCTAGCGAGGCAAGCACAGATACGCAGTATTTT

d_call: -
v_call: TRBV7-8
clone_size: -
j_call: TRBJ2-5
cdr3_aa: CASSLHHLAPLETQYF
cdr3_nt: TGTGCCAGCAGCCTTCACCATCTAGCGCCCTTGGAGACCCAGTACTTC

d_call: TRBD1
v_call: TRBV20-1
clone_size: few
j_call: TRBJ2-2
cdr3_aa: CSARVDRGQSEETGELFF
cdr3_nt: TGCAGTGCTAGAGTGGACAGGGGGCAAAGTGAGGAGACCGGGGAGCTGTTTTTT

d_call: -
v_call: TRBV29-1
clone_size: few
j_call: TRBJ2-4
cdr3_aa: CSVGDREIQYF
cdr3_nt: TGCAGCGTTGGAGACCGGGAGATTCAGTACTTC

d_call: TRBD1
v_call: TRBV10-3
clone_size: many
j_call: TRBJ2-6
cdr3_aa: CAISITGAGANVLTF
cdr3_nt: TGTGCCATCAGTATAACAGGGGCTGGGGCCAACGTCCTGACTTTC

d_call: -
v_call: TRBV15
clone_size: many
j_call: TRBJ2-4
cdr3_aa: CATSTVGENIQYF
cdr3_nt: TGTGCCACCAGCACGGTAGGGGAAAACATTCAGTACTTC

d_call: TRBD2
v_call: TRBV12-3/TRBV12-4
clone_size: -
j_call: TRBJ2-3
cdr3_aa: CASSFGPKLFGTSNRDTDTQYF
cdr3_nt: TGTGCCAGCAGTTTTGGTCCGAAGTTATTTGGGACTAGCAATCGGGACACAGATACGCAGTATTTT

d_call: -
v_call: TRBV19
clone_size: -
j_call: TRBJ2-7
cdr3_aa: CASNQVDEQYF
cdr3_nt: TGTGCCAGTAACCAGGTCGACGAGCAGTACTTC

d_call: TRBD2
v_call: TRBV20-1
clone_size: -
j_call: TRBJ2-1
cdr3_aa: CSARLAGQVGNNEQFF
cdr3_nt: TGCAGTGCTCGACTAGCGGGACAAGTAGGGAACAATGAGCAGTTCTTC

d_call: -
v_call: TRBV6-5
clone_size: -
j_call: TRBJ1-1
cdr3_aa: CASSYSIPPGNTEAFF
cdr3_nt: TGTGCCAGCAGTTACTCGATCCCCCCGGGAAACACTGAAGCTTTCTTT

d_call: TRBD2
v_call: TRBV5-1
clone_size: many
j_call: TRBJ2-5
cdr3_aa: CASSDRSGREETQYF
cdr3_nt: TGCGCCAGCAGCGACCGTAGCGGGAGGGAAGAGACCCAGTACTTC

d_call: TRBD1
v_call: TRBV6-1
clone_size: -
j_call: TRBJ1-2
cdr3_aa: CASSPSGQGHYGDTF
cdr3_nt: TGTGCCAGCAGCCCTTCGGGACAGGGGCATTATGGCGACACCTTC

d_call: -
v_call: TRBV9
clone_size: -
j_call: TRBJ2-1
cdr3_aa: CTSSVANYNEQFF
cdr3_nt: TGTACCAGCAGCGTAGCTAACTACAATGAGCAGTTCTTC

d_call: TRBD1
v_call: TRBV9
clone_size: -
j_call: TRBJ1-1
cdr3_aa: CASSVGEIRGQAFF
cdr3_nt: TGTGCCAGCAGCGTAGGAGAGATCAGGGGGCAAGCTTTCTTT